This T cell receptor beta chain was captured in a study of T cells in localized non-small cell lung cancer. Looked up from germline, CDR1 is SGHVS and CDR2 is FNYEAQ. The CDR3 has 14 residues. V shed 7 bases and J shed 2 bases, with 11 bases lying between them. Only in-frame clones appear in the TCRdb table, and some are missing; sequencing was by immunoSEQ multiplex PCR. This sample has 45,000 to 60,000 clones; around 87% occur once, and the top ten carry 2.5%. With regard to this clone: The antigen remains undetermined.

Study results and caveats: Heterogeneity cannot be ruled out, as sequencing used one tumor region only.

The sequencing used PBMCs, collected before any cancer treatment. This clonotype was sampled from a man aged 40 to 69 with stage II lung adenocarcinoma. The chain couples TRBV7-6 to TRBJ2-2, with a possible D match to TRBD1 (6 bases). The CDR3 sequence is CASIQGQNTGELFF. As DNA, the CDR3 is TGTGCCAGCATTCAGGGGCAAAACACCGGGGAGCTGTTTTTT.